These T cell receptor beta chains were read from a single sample in a study of prognosis after radiotherapy for stage I lung cancer. TCRdb re-analysed the multiplex PCR reads in MiXCR, keeping a single row per CDR3 protein. This table holds 13,000 to 15,000 distinct CDR3 sequences, roughly 52% found once. The material was PBMCs, obtained before or after stereotactic body radiation therapy (not recorded which). Receptor source: a donor over 45 with non-small cell lung cancer. Each CDR3 is given with its conserved first and last residue. D genes are given only for firm matches. The size field is filled for only some rows; it gives once, few, many or a size class.

TRBD1	many	TRBV20-1	TRBJ2-7	CSAITPGQGSYEQYF	TGCAGTGCAATTACTCCGGGACAGGGTTCCTACGAGCAGTACTTC
-	many	TRBV20-1	TRBJ1-3	CSARDPLRSGNTIYF	TGCAGTGCTAGAGATCCCCTACGCTCTGGAAACACCATATATTTT
TRBD2	many	TRBV14	TRBJ2-3	CASSQIGGGAYTQYF	TGTGCCAGCAGCCAAATCGGCGGGGGGGCTTATACGCAGTATTTT
-	-	TRBV20-1	TRBJ2-3	CSARRGRHRFTDTQYF	TGCAGTGCACGGAGGGGGCGGCACCGTTTCACAGATACGCAGTATTTT
TRBD1	-	TRBV19	TRBJ1-2	CASSDSRTGPYGYTF	TGTGCCAGTAGTGACTCCCGGACAGGGCCTTATGGCTACACCTTC
TRBD2	-	TRBV6-2/TRBV6-3	TRBJ2-1	CASSRGTILADPSYNEQFF	TGTGCCAGCAGTAGGGGGACCATACTAGCGGACCCTTCCTACAATGAGCAGTTCTTC
-	-	TRBV7-2	TRBJ2-7	CASSSLSQVGEQYF	TGTGCCAGCAGCTCATTAAGCCAAGTGGGGGAGCAGTACTTC
-	once	TRBV9	TRBJ2-7	CASSVGADTSSYEQYF	TGTGCCAGCAGCGTAGGGGCGGATACATCCTCCTACGAGCAGTACTTC
TRBD2	many	TRBV7-2	TRBJ2-3	CASSLGLAGVSDTQYF	TGTGCCAGCAGCCTGGGACTAGCGGGGGTCTCAGATACGCAGTATTTT
TRBD2	-	TRBV6-2/TRBV6-3	TRBJ2-1	CASRPSGGYNEQLF	TGTGCCAGCAGGCCTAGCGGGGGTTACAATGAGCAGCTCTTC
-	many	TRBV20-1	TRBJ1-4	CSARDPRQAGNEKLFF	TGCAGTGCTAGAGACCCTCGACAGGCGGGGAATGAAAAACTGTTTTTT
-	-	TRBV11-3	TRBJ2-1	CASSLESGNEQFF	TGTGCCAGCAGCTTAGAGTCGGGCAATGAGCAGTTCTTC
TRBD1	many	TRBV29-1	TRBJ2-6	CSALGGVGANVLTF	TGCAGCGCACTAGGGGGCGTTGGGGCCAACGTCCTGACTTTC
TRBD2	many	TRBV12-3/TRBV12-4	TRBJ2-3	CASSPTRWETSGGALDTQYF	TGTGCCAGCAGCCCAACCCGGTGGGAGACTAGCGGGGGGGCCTTAGATACGCAGTATTTT
TRBD1	-	TRBV4-2	TRBJ2-7	CASSRGTGAAYEQYF	TGTGCCAGCAGCCGGGGGACAGGGGCTGCCTACGAGCAGTACTTC